This TCR beta chain was profiled in a study of OX40 agonist ivuxolimab in advanced cancers. Some background on the complete study: Ivuxolimab, which targeted the costimulatory receptor OX40 (CD134), was an agonistic, fully human IgG2 monoclonal antibody. Intravenous ivuxolimab was administered to patients every 2 weeks at six dose levels: 0.01, 0.1, 0.3, 1.5, 3 and 10 mg/kg. Of the 50 to 55 dose-escalation patients, hepatocellular carcinoma was present in 19, melanoma in approximately 15, renal cell carcinoma in 9 and head and neck cancer in 9. The dose-escalation cohort was 82.7% male with a mean age of approximately 60 years, ranging from about 20 to 80. Prior anti-PD-1, anti-PD-L1 or anti-CTLA-4 therapy was permitted, and checkpoint inhibitors had been received by less than 45% of dose-escalation patients. Partial responses occurred in three dose-escalation patients: two with cutaneous melanoma and one with hepatocellular carcinoma. The purpose of peripheral TCRbeta sequencing was to test whether ivuxolimab changed TCR sequence diversity and led to clonal T-cell expansion. The monotherapy dose-escalation portion (N of about 57 patients) of the phase I ivuxolimab trial is reported in the paper. Points the paper makes about the study in general: Low levels of normalized T-cell clonal expansion were also shown by some nonresponding patients. Antigen specificity was not determined for the clonally expanded peripheral T cells. After ivuxolimab, CD8+ T cells had more expanded clones than CD4+ T cells on average. Partial responders in the 0.1-3.0 mg/kg groups had among the lowest normalized peripheral clonal expansion, especially among CD8+ T cells. At doses of 0.1 to 3.0 mg/kg, clonal expansion of both CD4+ and CD8+ T cells in blood was seen between baseline and week 6.

Genomic DNA was extracted from sorted cells for sequencing of the TCRbeta CDR3 region. TCRbeta CDR3 regions were sequenced using the immunoSEQ Assay. The table comes from immuneACCESS by way of TCRdb, which keeps in-frame sequences with V and J called. Part of the clones is missing from these tables; in studies checked, under half for an unresolved V gene and the rest for unknown reasons. In all, the sample holds around 35,000 clones, and around four fifths of those were seen once. Approximately 22% of the sample is in the top ten clones. V and J are trimmed by 8 bases and 6 bases, and the gene matches miss 6 bases of the junction. CDR1 and CDR2 are drawn from the germline V gene (reference sequence): LNHDA, SQIVND. From the cysteine through the phenylalanine, the CDR3 covers 13 amino acids. This entry keeps only the CDR3 DNA: 39 bases, framed from base 1. The trial excluded patients who had a history of autoimmune disease or who were on systemic immunosuppression. Peripheral blood for TCR sequencing was collected from all dose cohorts at baseline, on cycle 4 day 1, and on cycle 7 day 1. Samples came from an open-label, multicenter, first-in-human phase I dose-escalation trial of ivuxolimab. The trial enrolled adults with locally advanced or metastatic head and neck squamous cell, hepatocellular, melanoma or renal cell carcinoma. Before TCR sequencing, CD4+ T cells and CD8+ T cells were sorted from peripheral blood as separate populations.

As regards this clone: No antigen is known for it. No base quality information exists; no much larger clone differs at one position.

The chain is encoded by TRBV19 joined to TRBJ1-5; TRBD1 matches 8 bases in the middle. Sequenced here: CD4+ or CD8+ T cells sorted from blood, sampled in a trial of the OX40 agonist ivuxolimab. The origin of this receptor is an adult with an advanced solid tumor such as melanoma, head and neck, liver or kidney cancer. The base sequence is TGTGCCAGTCAGGACAGGGTGCGTCAGCCCCAGCATTTT. The encoded protein is CASQDRVRQPQHF.